The TCR beta chain under discussion was sequenced for a study of cytomegalovirus exposure and HLA in healthy donors. The wider study: About 79% of some 390 genotyped donors fell in the Caucasian-associated ancestry cluster.

As to this clone: No antigen is known for it.

Study-level points and caveats: In a later analysis, CMV-associated beta chains were mostly HLA-associated, it appeared. Exclusion as indistinguishable affected some V segments, including TRBV6-2 and TRBV6-3.

The CDR3 length is 14 residues. V was trimmed by 0 bases and J by 6 bases, leaving 11 bases between them. Germline V CDR1 and CDR2: MNHGY, SVAAGI. Donors counted as nominally healthy when sampled, yet unrecorded immune exposures were likely. 13 Jbeta primers and 60 Vbeta primers were used for the PCR. Using immunoSEQ multiplex PCR, the repertoire was profiled, and TCRdb retains in-frame clones only, with some absent. Here the sample spans 100,000 to 150,000 clones, 65% to 80% being singletons. This chain links TRBV6-9 with TRBJ1-1, with D hard to call. Sequences were obtained from PBMCs. The TCR comes from a woman between 18 and 29 years old in good health and CMV-seronegative. CDR3 nucleotides: TGTGCCAGCAGTTATTCTTATCGGAGCCCTGAAGCTTTCTTT. Its protein is CASSYSYRSPEAFF.